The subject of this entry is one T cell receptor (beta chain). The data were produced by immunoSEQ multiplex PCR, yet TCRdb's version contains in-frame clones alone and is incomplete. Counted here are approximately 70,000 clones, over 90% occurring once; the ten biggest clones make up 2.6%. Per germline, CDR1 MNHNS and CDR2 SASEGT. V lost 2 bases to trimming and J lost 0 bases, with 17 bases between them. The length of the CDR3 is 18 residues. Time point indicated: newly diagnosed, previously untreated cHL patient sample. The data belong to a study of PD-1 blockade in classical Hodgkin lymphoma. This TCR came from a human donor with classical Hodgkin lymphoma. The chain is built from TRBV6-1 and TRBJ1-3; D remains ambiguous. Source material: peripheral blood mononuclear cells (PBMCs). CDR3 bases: TGTGCCAGCAGTGAAAGTGGCACCCTGGGCCTCTCTGGAAACACCATATATTTT. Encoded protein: CASSESGTLGLSGNTIYF.